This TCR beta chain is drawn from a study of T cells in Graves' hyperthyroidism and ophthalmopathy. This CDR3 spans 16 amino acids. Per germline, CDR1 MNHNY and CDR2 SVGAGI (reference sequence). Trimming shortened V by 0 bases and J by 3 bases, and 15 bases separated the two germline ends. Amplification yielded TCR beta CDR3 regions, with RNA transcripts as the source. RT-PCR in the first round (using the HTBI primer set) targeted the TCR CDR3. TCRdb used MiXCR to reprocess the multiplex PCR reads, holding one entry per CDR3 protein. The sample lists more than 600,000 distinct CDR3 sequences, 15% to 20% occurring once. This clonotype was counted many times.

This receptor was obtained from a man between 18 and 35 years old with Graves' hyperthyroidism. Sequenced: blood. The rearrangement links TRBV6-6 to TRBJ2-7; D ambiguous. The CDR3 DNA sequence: TGTGCCAGCAGTTACTCGAAGCTCGATTGGGTCTACGAGCAGTACTTC. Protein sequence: CASSYSKLDWVYEQYF.